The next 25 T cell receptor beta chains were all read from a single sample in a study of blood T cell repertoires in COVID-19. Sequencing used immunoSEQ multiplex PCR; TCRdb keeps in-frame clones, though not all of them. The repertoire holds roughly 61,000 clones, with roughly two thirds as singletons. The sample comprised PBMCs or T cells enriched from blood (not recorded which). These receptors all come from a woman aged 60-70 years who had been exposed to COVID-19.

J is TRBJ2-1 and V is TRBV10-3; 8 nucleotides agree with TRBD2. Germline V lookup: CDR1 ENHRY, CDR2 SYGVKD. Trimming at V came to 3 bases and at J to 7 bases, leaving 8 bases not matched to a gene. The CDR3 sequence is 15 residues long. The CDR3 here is CAISENLAGLNEQFF. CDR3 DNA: TGTGCCATCAGTGAAAACCTAGCGGGTTTGAATGAGCAGTTCTTC.

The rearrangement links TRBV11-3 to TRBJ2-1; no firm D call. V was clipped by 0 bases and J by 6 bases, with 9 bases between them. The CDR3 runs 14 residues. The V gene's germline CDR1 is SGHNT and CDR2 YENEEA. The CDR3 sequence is CASSLDRRSNEQFF. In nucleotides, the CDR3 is TGTGCCAGCAGCTTAGATCGTAGATCCAATGAGCAGTTCTTC.

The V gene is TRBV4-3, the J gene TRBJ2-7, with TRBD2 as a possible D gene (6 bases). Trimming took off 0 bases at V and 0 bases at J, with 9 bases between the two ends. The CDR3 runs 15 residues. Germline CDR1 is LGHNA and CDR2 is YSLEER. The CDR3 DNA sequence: TGCGCCAGCAGCCAAGAGGGGACTGCCTCCTACGAGCAGTACTTC. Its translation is CASSQEGTASYEQYF.

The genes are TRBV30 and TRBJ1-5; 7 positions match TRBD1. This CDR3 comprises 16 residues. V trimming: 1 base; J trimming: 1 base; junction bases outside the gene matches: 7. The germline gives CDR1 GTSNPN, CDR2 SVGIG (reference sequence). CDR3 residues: CAWSDQTGRSNQPQHF. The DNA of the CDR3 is TGTGCCTGGAGTGACCAGACAGGGCGAAGCAATCAGCCCCAGCATTTT.

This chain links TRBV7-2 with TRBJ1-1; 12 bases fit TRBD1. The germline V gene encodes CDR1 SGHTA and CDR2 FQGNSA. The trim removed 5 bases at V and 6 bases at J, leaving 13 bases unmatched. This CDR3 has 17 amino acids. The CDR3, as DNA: TGTGCCAGCAGCCCAAGGCCCCCGGGACAGGGGGCCCCTGAAGCTTTCTTT. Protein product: CASSPRPPGQGAPEAFF.

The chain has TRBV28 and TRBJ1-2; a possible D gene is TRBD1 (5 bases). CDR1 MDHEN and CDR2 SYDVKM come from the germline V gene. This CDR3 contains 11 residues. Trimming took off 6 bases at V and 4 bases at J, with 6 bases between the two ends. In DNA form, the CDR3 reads TGTGCCAGCAGGCAGGGCTATGGCTACACCTTC. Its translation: CASRQGYGYTF.

This chain's CDR3 is CASTSGGADTQYF. The CDR3 nucleotides read TGCGCCAGCACTAGCGGGGGGGCAGATACGCAGTATTTT. The rearrangement uses TRBV5-1 and TRBJ2-3; 12 bases align to TRBD2. The CDR3 runs to 13 residues. CDR1 is SGHRS, CDR2 YFSETQ, per germline. Germline trimming cut 6 bases from V and 4 bases from J; bases unmatched to any gene: 0.

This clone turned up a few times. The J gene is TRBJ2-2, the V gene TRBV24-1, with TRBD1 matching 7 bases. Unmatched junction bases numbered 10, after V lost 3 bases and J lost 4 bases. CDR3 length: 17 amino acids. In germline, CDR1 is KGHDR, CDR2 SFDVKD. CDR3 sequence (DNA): TGTGCCACCAGTGATCACAATCACAGGGGACGCACCGGGGAGCTGTTTTTT. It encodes CATSDHNHRGRTGELFF.

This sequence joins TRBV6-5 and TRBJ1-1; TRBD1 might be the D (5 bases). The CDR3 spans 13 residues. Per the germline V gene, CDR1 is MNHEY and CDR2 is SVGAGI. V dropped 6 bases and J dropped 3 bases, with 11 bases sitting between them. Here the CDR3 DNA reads TGTGCCAGCAGGGGGCTATTGGACACTGAAGCTTTCTTT. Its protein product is CASRGLLDTEAFF.

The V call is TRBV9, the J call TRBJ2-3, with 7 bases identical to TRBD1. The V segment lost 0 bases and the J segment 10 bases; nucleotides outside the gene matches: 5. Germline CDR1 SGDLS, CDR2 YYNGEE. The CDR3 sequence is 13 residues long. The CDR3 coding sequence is TGTGCCAGCAGCGTAGAGGGACAGAGATCGCAGTATTTT. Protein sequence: CASSVEGQRSQYF.

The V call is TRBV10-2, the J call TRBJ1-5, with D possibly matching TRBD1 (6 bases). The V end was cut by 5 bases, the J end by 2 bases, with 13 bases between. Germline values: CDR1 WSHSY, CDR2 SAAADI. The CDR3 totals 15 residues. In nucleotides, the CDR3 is TGCGCCAGCAGTACCACAGGGTTTGGCAATCAGCCCCAGCATTTT. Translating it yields CASSTTGFGNQPQHF.

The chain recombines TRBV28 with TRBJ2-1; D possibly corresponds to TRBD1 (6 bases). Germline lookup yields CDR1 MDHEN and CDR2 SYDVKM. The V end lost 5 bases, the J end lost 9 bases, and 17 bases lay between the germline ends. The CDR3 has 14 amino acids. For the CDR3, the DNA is TGTGCCAGCAGTCTTCCGGGACAACGAATTGAGCAGTTCTTC. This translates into CASSLPGQRIEQFF. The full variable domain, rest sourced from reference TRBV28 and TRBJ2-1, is DVKVTQSSRYLVKRTGEKVFLECVQDMDHENMFWYRQDPGLGLRLIYFSYDVKMKEKGDIPEGYSVSREKKERFSLILESASTNQTSMYLCASSLPGQRIEQFFGPGTRLTVL.

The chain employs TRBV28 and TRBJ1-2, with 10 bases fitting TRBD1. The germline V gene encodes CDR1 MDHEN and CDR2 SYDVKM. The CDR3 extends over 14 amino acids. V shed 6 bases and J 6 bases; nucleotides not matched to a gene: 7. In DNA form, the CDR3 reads TGTGCCAGCAGCTCCGGGACAGGGGTCGATGGCTACACCTTC. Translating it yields CASSSGTGVDGYTF.

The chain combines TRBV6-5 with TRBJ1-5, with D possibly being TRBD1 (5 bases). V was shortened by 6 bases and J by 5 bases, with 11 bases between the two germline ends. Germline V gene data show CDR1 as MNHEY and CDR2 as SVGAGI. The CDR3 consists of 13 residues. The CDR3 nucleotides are TGTGCCAGCAGCCTTGCGGGGGATCAGCCCCAGCATTTT. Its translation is CASSLAGDQPQHF.

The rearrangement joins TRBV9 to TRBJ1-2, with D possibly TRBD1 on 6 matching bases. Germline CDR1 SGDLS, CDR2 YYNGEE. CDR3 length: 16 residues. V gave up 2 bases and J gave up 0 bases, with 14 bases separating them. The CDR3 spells CASSVLGGGTNYGYTF. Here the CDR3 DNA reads TGTGCCAGCAGCGTCCTAGGGGGGGGCACTAACTATGGCTACACCTTC.

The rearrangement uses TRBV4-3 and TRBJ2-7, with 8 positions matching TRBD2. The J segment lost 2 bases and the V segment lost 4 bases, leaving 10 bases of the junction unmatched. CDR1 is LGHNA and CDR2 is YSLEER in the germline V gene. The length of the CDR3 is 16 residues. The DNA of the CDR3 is TGCGCCAGCAGCCCCCTAGCAGCGGGACTAGCCTACGAGCAGTACTTC. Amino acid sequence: CASSPLAAGLAYEQYF.

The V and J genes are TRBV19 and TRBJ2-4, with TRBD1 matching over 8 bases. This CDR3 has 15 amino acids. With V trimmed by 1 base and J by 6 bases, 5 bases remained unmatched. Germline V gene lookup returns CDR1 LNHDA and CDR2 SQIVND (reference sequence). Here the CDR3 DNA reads TGTGCCAGTAGTATAGGGGGGACAGGCGCAAACATTCAGTACTTC. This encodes CASSIGGTGANIQYF.

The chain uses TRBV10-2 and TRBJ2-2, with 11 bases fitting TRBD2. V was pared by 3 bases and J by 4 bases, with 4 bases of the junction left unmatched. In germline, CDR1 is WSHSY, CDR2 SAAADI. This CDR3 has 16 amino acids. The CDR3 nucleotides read TGCGCCAGCAGTGAAGGGACTAGCGGACCCACCGGGGAGCTGTTTTTT. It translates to CASSEGTSGPTGELFF.

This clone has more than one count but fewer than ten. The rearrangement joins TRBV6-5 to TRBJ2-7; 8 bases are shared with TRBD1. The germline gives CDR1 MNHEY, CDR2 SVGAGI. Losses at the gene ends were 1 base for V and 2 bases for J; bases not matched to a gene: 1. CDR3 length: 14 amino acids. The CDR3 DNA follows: TGTGCCAGCAGTTACTTACAGGGGGCCTACGAGCAGTACTTC. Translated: CASSYLQGAYEQYF.

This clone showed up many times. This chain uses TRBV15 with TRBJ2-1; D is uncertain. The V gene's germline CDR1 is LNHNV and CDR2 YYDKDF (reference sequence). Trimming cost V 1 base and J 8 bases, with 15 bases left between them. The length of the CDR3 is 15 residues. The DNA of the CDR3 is TGTGCCACCAGCAGAGCGGCTGGAGATTACCATGAGCAGTTCTTC. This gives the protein CATSRAAGDYHEQFF. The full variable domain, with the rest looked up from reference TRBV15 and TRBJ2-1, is DAMVIQNPRYQVTQFGKPVTLSCSQTLNHNVMYWYQQKSSQAPKLLFHYYDKDFNNEADTPDNFQSRRPNTSFCFLDIRSPGLGDTAMYLCATSRAAGDYHEQFFGPGTRLTVL.

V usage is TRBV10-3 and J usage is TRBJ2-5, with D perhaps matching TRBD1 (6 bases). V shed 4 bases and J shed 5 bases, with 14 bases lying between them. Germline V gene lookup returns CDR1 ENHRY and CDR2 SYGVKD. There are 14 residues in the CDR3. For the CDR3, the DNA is TGTGCCATCAGTGGTGGGACACTTAGGGAGACCCAGTACTTC. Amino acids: CAISGGTLRETQYF.

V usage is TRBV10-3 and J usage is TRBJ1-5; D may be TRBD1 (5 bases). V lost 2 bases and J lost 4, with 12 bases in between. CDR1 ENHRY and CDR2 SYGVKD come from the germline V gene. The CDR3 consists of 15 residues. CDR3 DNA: TGTGCCATCAGTGAGGGGGAGGGGAATAATCAGCCCCAGCATTTT. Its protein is CAISEGEGNNQPQHF.

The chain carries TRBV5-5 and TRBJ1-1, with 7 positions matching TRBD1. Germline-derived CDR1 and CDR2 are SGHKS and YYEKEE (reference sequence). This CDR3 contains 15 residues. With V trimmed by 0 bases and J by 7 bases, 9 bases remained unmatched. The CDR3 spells CASSLGPGQHFEAFF. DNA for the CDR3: TGTGCCAGCAGCTTGGGACCGGGACAGCATTTTGAAGCTTTCTTT.

The CDR3 loop is CASSGLTTEAFF. The CDR3 nucleotides read TGTGCCAGCAGTGGGCTGACCACTGAAGCTTTCTTT. The chain recombines TRBV6-6 with TRBJ1-1; D is uncertain. The CDR3 has 12 amino acids. CDR1 and CDR2 from the germline V gene are MNHNY and SVGAGI (reference sequence). V dropped 5 bases and J dropped 4 bases, with 8 bases sitting between them.

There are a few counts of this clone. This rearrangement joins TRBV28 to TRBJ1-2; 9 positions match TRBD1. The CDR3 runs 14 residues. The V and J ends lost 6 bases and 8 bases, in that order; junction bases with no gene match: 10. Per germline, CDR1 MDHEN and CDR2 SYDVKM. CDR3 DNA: TGTGCCAGCAGCTCTGGACAGGGGATTAAGGGCTACACCTTC. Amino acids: CASSSGQGIKGYTF.